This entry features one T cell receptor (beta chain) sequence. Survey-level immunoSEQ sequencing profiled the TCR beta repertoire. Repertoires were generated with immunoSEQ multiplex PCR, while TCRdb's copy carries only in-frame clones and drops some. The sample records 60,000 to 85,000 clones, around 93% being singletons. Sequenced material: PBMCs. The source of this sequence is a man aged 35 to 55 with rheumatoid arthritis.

The CDR3 here is CASSESAGEWETQYF. DNA of the CDR3: TGTGCCAGCAGTGAATCAGCGGGAGAATGGGAGACCCAGTACTTC. This chain joins TRBV6-1 and TRBJ2-5; 8 bases are a match to TRBD2. Trimming cost V 2 bases and J 5 bases; bases outside gene matches: 7. This CDR3 region has 15 residues. CDR1 MNHNS and CDR2 SASEGT come from the germline V gene.